This T cell receptor (beta chain) was retrieved from a study of breast tumors, draining lymph nodes, adjacent tissues. Findings and caveats of the study: Tumor repertoires ranked between lymph nodes and nontumor tissue in diversity, with V and J gene preferences. Tumor and nontumor repertoires were significantly more similar in luminal-like than in basal-like breast cancer.

The length of the CDR3 is 15 residues. Trimming took off 5 bases at V and 4 bases at J, with 15 bases between the two ends. TCRdb reprocessed the multiplex PCR reads with MiXCR, giving one entry per CDR3 protein. The sample carries about 270,000 distinct CDR3 sequences, 30% to 35% recorded once. The lymph nodes were axillary draining lymph nodes from breast cancer patients. This clonotype showed up just a few times. Its antigen remains unidentified. V usage is TRBV12-3 or TRBV12-4 and J usage is TRBJ1-5; D uncertain. Specimen: axillary lymph node tissue. This clonotype was sampled from a female donor with breast cancer. Some clones in this sample may be carry-over from other donors' samples. The CDR3 DNA reads as TGTGCCAGCAGTCCGGGGTTGTGGGGTAATCAGCCCCAGCATTTT. Its protein product is CASSPGLWGNQPQHF.